This entry lists 9 T cell receptor beta chains sequenced from one sample in a study of cytomegalovirus exposure and HLA in healthy donors. With 60 Vbeta and 13 Jbeta primers, the PCR was carried out. Sequencing was performed with immunoSEQ multiplex PCR; in TCRdb, only in-frame clones are kept and a portion is missing. This table holds about 160,000 clones, about 83% found once. The sequencing input was PBMCs. These receptors were obtained from a woman younger than 45 in good health and CMV-seronegative.

CDR3 DNA: TGTGCCAGCACCTCTGCGGGACGACCCGAGCAGTTCTTC. This encodes CASTSAGRPEQFF. This rearrangement joins TRBV5-4 to TRBJ2-1; D possibly corresponds to TRBD2 (6 bases). From germline, CDR1 is SGHNT and CDR2 YYREEE (reference sequence). V lost 6 bases to trimming and J lost 10 bases, with 17 bases between them. This CDR3 spans 13 amino acids.

This chain links TRBV5-3 with TRBJ1-1; tentatively, D is TRBD1 (6 bases). TRBV5-3 is an open reading frame, and its role is uncertain. CDR3 length: 10 residues. V lost 7 bases to trimming and J lost 8 bases, with 9 bases between them. The CDR3 sequence is CARARGEAFF. Here the CDR3 DNA reads TGTGCCAGAGCTAGGGGGGAAGCTTTCTTT.

This clone occurred a few times. This chain joins TRBV7-8 and TRBJ1-5, with D unclear. CDR1 and CDR2 from the germline V gene are SGHVS and FQNEAQ. The CDR3 extends over 12 amino acids. Trimming removed 3 bases at V and 6 bases at J, with 6 bases between. The CDR3 protein is CASSLGGQPQHF. In DNA form, the CDR3 reads TGTGCCAGCAGCTTGGGAGGTCAGCCCCAGCATTTT.

The chain joins TRBV11-2 to TRBJ2-5, with D perhaps matching TRBD2 (5 bases). CDR3 length: 14 amino acids. Germline V gene lookup returns CDR1 SGHAT and CDR2 FQNNGV. V was trimmed by 4 bases and J by 7 bases, leaving 16 bases between them. The CDR3 nucleotides read TGTGCCAGCAGCTCCACCCCGGTTGGAGGGACCCAGTACTTC. Protein: CASSSTPVGGTQYF.

The chain joins TRBV10-3 to TRBJ2-7; 11 nucleotides line up with TRBD1. Germline V gene sequence: CDR1 ENHRY, CDR2 SYGVKD. V lost 5 bases and J lost 3; bases outside the gene matches: 3. This CDR3 is 14 amino acids long. The CDR3 bases are TGTGCCATCAGTCCGGGGACAGGGGGCTACGAGCAGTACTTC. It yields the protein CAISPGTGGYEQYF.

The genes are TRBV29-1 and TRBJ1-1, with D perhaps TRBD1 (6 bases). This CDR3 is built from 13 residues. The germline CDR1 and CDR2 sequences are SQVTM and ANQGSEA. Trimming left V 0 bases short and J 5 bases short, with 10 bases between. The CDR3 is CSVEDQGLTEAFF. The CDR3 DNA sequence: TGCAGCGTTGAAGATCAGGGGTTGACTGAAGCTTTCTTT.

The V gene is TRBV2, the J gene TRBJ2-5, with D perhaps matching TRBD2 (6 bases). The closer fit of TRBJ2-7 to the DNA end suggests the J call may be wrong. The germline V gene has CDR1 SNHLY and CDR2 FYNNEI. CDR3 size: 14 residues. In DNA form, the CDR3 reads TGTGCCAGCAGTGAGGGGGGTCACTCCTACGAGCAGTACTTC. It yields the protein CASSEGGHSYEQYF.

This chain connects TRBV7-9 to TRBJ2-1, with 9 bases matching TRBD1. The CDR3 spans 15 residues. CDR1 and CDR2 from the germline V gene are SEHNR and FQNEAQ (reference sequence). The V gene end was trimmed by 1 base and the J gene end by 9 bases; junction bases not matched to a gene: 7. CDR3 loop: CASSLDGTGFGEQFF. The CDR3 DNA is TGTGCCAGCAGCTTAGATGGGACAGGGTTTGGTGAGCAGTTCTTC.

This sequence joins TRBV7-9 and TRBJ2-5; 15 positions agree with TRBD2. With 5 bases clipped from V and 5 bases from J, the junction kept 6 bases outside the gene matches. Germline V gene lookup returns CDR1 SEHNR and CDR2 FQNEAQ (reference sequence). The CDR3 has 16 amino acids. The DNA of the CDR3 is TGTGCCAGCAGCACCGGACTAGCGGGGGGGCGGGAGACCCAGTACTTC. Translated: CASSTGLAGGRETQYF.